This is a list of T cell receptor beta chains from one sample in a study of blood T cell repertoires in COVID-19. Assay: immunoSEQ multiplex PCR; the TCRdb copy retains only in-frame clones and omits some. This table has about 150,000 clones, 70% to 90% appearing once. Sample: peripheral blood. The receptor source for this set is a woman aged 60 to 75 with COVID-19, enrolled during active disease. Both conserved end residues are part of each CDR3. Fields, in order: D gene, J gene, clone size, V gene, CDR3 protein, CDR3 DNA. D genes are given only for firm matches. Not all rows give a size; the values are once, few, many and, for expanded clones, a class.

TRBD2	TRBJ2-3	.	TRBV5-4	CASSLRMGLEADTQYF	TGTGCCAGCAGCTTGCGAATGGGACTAGAAGCAGATACGCAGTATTTT
TRBD1	TRBJ1-5	.	TRBV9	CASSVDRGNQPQHF	TGTGCCAGCAGCGTAGACAGGGGTAATCAGCCCCAGCATTTT
TRBD1	TRBJ1-5	.	TRBV5-4	CASSLAGGQGNQPQHF	TGTGCCAGCAGCTTGGCTGGTGGACAGGGCAATCAGCCCCAGCATTTT
.	TRBJ2-1	.	TRBV18	CASSPQEGGAGSNEQFF	TGTGCCAGCTCACCCCAAGAAGGGGGGGCAGGTTCCAATGAGCAGTTCTTC
.	TRBJ1-1	.	TRBV5-1	CASSLAMVMGGNTEAFF	TGCGCCAGCAGCTTGGCCATGGTAATGGGGGGGAACACTGAAGCTTTCTTT
.	TRBJ2-7	.	TRBV5-1	CASSGDGRNLEQYF	TGCGCCAGCTCGGGAGATGGACGGAATTTGGAGCAGTACTTC
.	TRBJ1-5	.	TRBV19	CASSKSEGQPQHF	TGTGCCAGTAGCAAATCGGAGGGTCAGCCCCAGCATTTT
.	TRBJ2-7	.	TRBV5-8	CASSFFYRTTYEQYF	TGTGCCAGCAGCTTCTTCTACAGGACAACCTACGAGCAGTACTTC
.	TRBJ1-6	.	TRBV2	CASSELRRDSPLHF	TGTGCCAGCAGTGAGTTACGTCGGGATTCACCCCTCCACTTT
.	TRBJ2-7	few	TRBV7-2	CASSLTGGPSYEQYF	TGTGCCAGCAGCTTAACCGGGGGTCCGTCCTACGAGCAGTACTTC
TRBD2	TRBJ2-1	.	TRBV2	CASSANGGGYNEQFF	TGTGCCAGCAGTGCTAACGGGGGGGGGTACAATGAGCAGTTCTTC
.	TRBJ2-1	.	TRBV27	CASSFGTGGNEQFF	TGTGCCAGCAGTTTTGGTACCGGAGGCAATGAGCAGTTCTTC
TRBD1	TRBJ1-2	.	TRBV10-3	CAISATGGGGYTF	TGTGCCATCAGCGCGACAGGGGGCGGTGGCTACACCTTC
.	TRBJ2-3	.	TRBV27	CASTRGISSTDTQYF	TGTGCCAGCACGCGAGGAATCTCTAGCACAGATACGCAGTATTTT
TRBD1	TRBJ2-2	.	TRBV10-3	CAISERRAEQGAGTGELFF	TGTGCCATCAGTGAGAGGAGGGCAGAACAGGGGGCAGGCACCGGGGAGCTGTTTTTT
TRBD1	TRBJ2-7	.	TRBV6-5	CASRPDRERTYEQYF	TGTGCCAGCAGGCCAGACAGGGAACGGACCTACGAGCAGTACTTC
.	TRBJ1-4	.	TRBV6-6	CASRKTALQKEKLFF	TGTGCCAGCAGAAAGACAGCTCTCCAAAAAGAAAAACTGTTTTTT
.	TRBJ1-1	.	TRBV6-5	CASSYSPQGRSTEAFF	TGTGCCAGCAGTTACTCCCCCCAGGGGCGTAGCACTGAAGCTTTCTTT
.	TRBJ2-5	.	TRBV10-3	CAISESDTPYQETQYF	TGTGCCATCAGTGAGTCGGACACTCCGTACCAAGAGACCCAGTACTTC
.	TRBJ2-2	few	TRBV2	CASKGTPIPNTGELFF	TGTGCCAGCAAGGGGACACCCATTCCGAACACCGGGGAGCTGTTTTTT
.	TRBJ1-1	.	TRBV11-2	CASSLVGLGVQAFF	TGTGCCAGCAGCTTAGTTGGGCTAGGGGTCCAAGCTTTCTTT
TRBD1	TRBJ1-4	.	TRBV12-3/TRBV12-4	CASRGQGLEKLFF	TGTGCCAGCAGGGGACAGGGTTTGGAAAAACTGTTTTTT
TRBD1	TRBJ1-6	.	TRBV10-3	CAISGGQTSSYNSPLHF	TGTGCCATCAGTGGGGGACAGACGAGCTCCTATAATTCACCCCTCCACTTT
TRBD2	TRBJ2-3	.	TRBV7-2	CASSPGTSGSTDTQYF	TGTGCCAGCAGCCCCGGGACTAGCGGAAGCACAGATACGCAGTATTTT
TRBD1	TRBJ1-1	.	TRBV6-6	CASSSGTGGISTEAFF	TGTGCCAGCAGTTCCGGGACAGGGGGAATAAGCACTGAAGCTTTCTTT
.	TRBJ1-2	.	TRBV15	CATSGRGSNYGYTF	TGTGCCACCAGCGGCAGGGGAAGTAACTATGGCTACACCTTC
.	TRBJ1-2	.	TRBV9	CASSAYSNANYGYTF	TGTGCCAGCAGCGCTTACTCGAACGCTAACTATGGCTACACCTTC
.	TRBJ2-3	.	TRBV9	CASSVGGIAATDTQYF	TGTGCCAGCAGCGTAGGGGGGATAGCGGCCACAGATACGCAGTATTTT
TRBD1	TRBJ2-7	.	TRBV19	CASSMPGQGVYEQYF	TGTGCCAGTAGTATGCCGGGACAGGGGGTATACGAGCAGTACTTC
.	TRBJ2-5	.	TRBV21-1	CASSKGRTGQETQYF	TGTGCCAGCAGCAAAGGAAGGACAGGCCAAGAGACCCAGTACTTC
TRBD2	TRBJ2-5	.	TRBV19	CASSGGLLGETQYF	TGTGCCAGTAGTGGGGGACTACTTGGGGAGACCCAGTACTTC
.	TRBJ1-2	.	TRBV19	CASSRRVSEWDYGYTF	TGTGCCAGTAGTCGTCGGGTCTCAGAGTGGGACTATGGCTACACCTTC
.	TRBJ2-7	.	TRBV6-5	CASSYDRMATYEQYF	TGTGCCAGCAGTTACGACAGAATGGCTACCTACGAGCAGTACTTC
.	TRBJ2-7	.	TRBV1	CTSSQDVTGGVYEQYF	TGCACCAGCAGCCAAGATGTAACGGGGGGCGTCTACGAGCAGTACTTC
TRBD1	TRBJ2-2	.	TRBV9	CASSPRQGNTGELFF	TGTGCCAGCAGCCCCAGACAGGGTAACACCGGGGAGCTGTTTTTT
TRBD1	TRBJ1-2	.	TRBV2	CASSVRQGEGYTF	TGTGCCAGCAGTGTTAGACAGGGGGAAGGCTACACCTTC
TRBD2	TRBJ2-3	.	TRBV5-1	CASSGGTSGGSTDTQYF	TGCGCCAGCAGCGGAGGGACTAGCGGGGGCAGCACAGATACGCAGTATTTT
.	TRBJ1-2	.	TRBV19	CASSITGDNYGYTF	TGTGCCAGTAGTATAACCGGTGATAACTATGGCTACACCTTC
.	TRBJ1-2	.	TRBV7-9	CASLGYGYGYTF	TGTGCCAGCCTCGGGTACGGCTATGGCTACACCTTC
TRBD1	TRBJ1-6	.	TRBV9	CASSPRQGSPLHF	TGTGCCAGCAGCCCTCGACAGGGTTCACCCCTCCACTTT
TRBD2	TRBJ2-5	.	TRBV29-1	CSVGMSGGQETQYF	TGCAGCGTTGGAATGTCGGGGGGCCAAGAGACCCAGTACTTC